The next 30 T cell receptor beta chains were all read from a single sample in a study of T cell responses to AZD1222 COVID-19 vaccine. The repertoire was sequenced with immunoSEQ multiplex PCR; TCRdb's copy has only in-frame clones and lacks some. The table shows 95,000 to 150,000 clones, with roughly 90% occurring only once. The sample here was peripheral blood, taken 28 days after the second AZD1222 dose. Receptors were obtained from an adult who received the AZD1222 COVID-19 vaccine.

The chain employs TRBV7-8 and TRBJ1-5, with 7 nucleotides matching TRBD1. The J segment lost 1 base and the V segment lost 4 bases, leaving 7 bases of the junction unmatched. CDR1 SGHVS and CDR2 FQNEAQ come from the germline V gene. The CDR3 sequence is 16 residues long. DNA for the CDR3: TGTGCCAGCAGCTCTAGACAGGGTAGAAGCAATCAGCCCCAGCATTTT. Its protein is CASSSRQGRSNQPQHF.

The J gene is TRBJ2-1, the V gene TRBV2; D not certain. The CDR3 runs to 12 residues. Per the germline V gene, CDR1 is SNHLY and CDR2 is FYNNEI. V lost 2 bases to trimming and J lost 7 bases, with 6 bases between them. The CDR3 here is CASSEYGNEQFF. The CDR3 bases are TGTGCCAGCAGTGAATACGGGAATGAGCAGTTCTTC.

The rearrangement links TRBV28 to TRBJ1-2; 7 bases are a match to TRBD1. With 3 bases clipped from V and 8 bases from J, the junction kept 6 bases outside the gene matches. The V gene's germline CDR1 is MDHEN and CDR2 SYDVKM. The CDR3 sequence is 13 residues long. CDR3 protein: CASSLGQSTGYTF. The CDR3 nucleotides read TGTGCCAGCAGTTTGGGACAGTCTACGGGCTACACCTTC.

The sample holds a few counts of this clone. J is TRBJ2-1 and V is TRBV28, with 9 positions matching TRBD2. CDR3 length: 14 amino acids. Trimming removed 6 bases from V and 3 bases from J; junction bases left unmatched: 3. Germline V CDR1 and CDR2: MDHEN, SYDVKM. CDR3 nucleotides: TGTGCCAGCAGCAGCGGGGGGATCTACAATGAGCAGTTCTTC. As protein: CASSSGGIYNEQFF.

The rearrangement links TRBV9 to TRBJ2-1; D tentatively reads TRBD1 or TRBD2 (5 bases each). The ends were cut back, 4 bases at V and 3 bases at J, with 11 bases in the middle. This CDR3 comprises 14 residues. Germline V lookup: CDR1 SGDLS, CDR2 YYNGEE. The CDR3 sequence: CASSPGTYYNEQFF. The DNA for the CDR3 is TGTGCCAGCAGCCCAGGGACCTACTACAATGAGCAGTTCTTC.

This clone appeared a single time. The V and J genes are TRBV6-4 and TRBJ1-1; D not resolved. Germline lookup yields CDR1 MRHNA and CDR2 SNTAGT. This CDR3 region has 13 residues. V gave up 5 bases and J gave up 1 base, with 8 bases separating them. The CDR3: CASSWSRNTEAFF. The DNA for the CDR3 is TGTGCCAGCAGTTGGAGTAGGAACACTGAAGCTTTCTTT.

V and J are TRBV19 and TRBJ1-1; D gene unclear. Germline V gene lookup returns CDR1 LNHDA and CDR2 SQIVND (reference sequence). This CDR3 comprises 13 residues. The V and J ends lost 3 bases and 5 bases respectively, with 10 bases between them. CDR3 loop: CASSIGVTTEAFF. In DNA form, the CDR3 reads TGTGCCAGTAGTATTGGGGTTACAACTGAAGCTTTCTTT.

The CDR3 coding sequence is TGTGCCAGCAGCACTAGACAGGAGCCGTATAGCAATCAGCCCCAGCATTTT. Translating gives CASSTRQEPYSNQPQHF. V gene TRBV5-6 combines with J gene TRBJ1-5; a possible D gene is TRBD1 (6 bases). Trimming removed 4 bases from V and 0 bases from J, with 17 bases in between. Germline assignment: CDR1 SGHDT and CDR2 YYEEEE. The CDR3 runs 17 residues.

CDR3 sequence: CASRLAGGTSSYNEQFF. Here the CDR3 DNA reads TGCGCCAGCAGACTAGCGGGAGGTACGAGCTCCTACAATGAGCAGTTCTTC. The chain carries TRBV5-1 and TRBJ2-1; 12 nucleotides agree with TRBD2. The CDR3 totals 17 residues. Per the germline V gene, CDR1 is SGHRS and CDR2 is YFSETQ. The ends lost 5 bases at V and 0 bases at J; junction bases unmatched: 6.

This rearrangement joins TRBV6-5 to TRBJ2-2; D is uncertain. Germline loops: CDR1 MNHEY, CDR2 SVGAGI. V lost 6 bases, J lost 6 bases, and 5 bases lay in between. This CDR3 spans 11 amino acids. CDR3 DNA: TGTGCCAGCAGCAATCCCGGGGAGCTGTTTTTT. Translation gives CASSNPGELFF.

As DNA, the CDR3 is TGCGCCAGCAGCTTGAATCCTAGCACAGATACGCAGTATTTT. It codes for CASSLNPSTDTQYF. The rearrangement joins TRBV5-1 to TRBJ2-3; the D is unclear. The germline gives CDR1 SGHRS, CDR2 YFSETQ. V shed 1 base and J shed 0 bases, with 6 bases lying between them. This CDR3 comprises 14 residues.

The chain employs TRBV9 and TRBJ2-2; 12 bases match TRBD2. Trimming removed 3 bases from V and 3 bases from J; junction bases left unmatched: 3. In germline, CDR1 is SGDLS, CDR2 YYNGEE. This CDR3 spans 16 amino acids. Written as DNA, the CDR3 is TGTGCCAGCAGCGCTAGCGGGAGGGCCGACACCGGGGAGCTGTTTTTT. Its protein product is CASSASGRADTGELFF.

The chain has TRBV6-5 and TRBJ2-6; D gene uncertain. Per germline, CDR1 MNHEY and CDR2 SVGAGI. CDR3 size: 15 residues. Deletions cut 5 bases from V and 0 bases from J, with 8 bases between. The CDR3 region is CASSPSFSGANVLTF. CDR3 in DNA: TGTGCCAGCAGTCCGTCCTTCTCTGGGGCCAACGTCCTGACTTTC.

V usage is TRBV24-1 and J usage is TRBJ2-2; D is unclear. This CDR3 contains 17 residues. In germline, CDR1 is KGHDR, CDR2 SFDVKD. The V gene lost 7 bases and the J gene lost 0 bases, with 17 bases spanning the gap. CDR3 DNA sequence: TGTGCCACCAGCGCCCTGGACGCGGCATCGAACACCGGGGAGCTGTTTTTT. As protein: CATSALDAASNTGELFF.

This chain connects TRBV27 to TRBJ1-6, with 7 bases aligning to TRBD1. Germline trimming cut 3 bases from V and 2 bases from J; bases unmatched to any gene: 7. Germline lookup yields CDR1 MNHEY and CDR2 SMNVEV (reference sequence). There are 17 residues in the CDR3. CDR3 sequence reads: CASSFSGGSTYNSPLHF. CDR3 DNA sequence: TGTGCCAGCAGTTTCTCAGGGGGATCAACCTATAATTCACCCCTCCACTTT.

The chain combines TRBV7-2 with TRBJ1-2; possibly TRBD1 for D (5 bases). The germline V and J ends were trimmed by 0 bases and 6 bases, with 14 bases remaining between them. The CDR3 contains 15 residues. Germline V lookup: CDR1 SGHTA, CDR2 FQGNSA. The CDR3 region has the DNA TGTGCCAGCAGCTTAGCGCCGGGGCAGGGACATGGCTACACCTTC. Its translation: CASSLAPGQGHGYTF.

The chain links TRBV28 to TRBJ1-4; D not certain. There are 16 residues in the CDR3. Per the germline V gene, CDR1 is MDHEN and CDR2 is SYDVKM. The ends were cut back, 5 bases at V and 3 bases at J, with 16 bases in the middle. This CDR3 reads CASSRPGNRANEKLFF. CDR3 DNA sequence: TGTGCCAGCAGTCGCCCAGGCAATAGAGCTAATGAAAAACTGTTTTTT.

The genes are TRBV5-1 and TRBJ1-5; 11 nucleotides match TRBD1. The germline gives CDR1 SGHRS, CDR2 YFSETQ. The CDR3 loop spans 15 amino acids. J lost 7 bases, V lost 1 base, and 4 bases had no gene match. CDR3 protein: CASSLPGQGEQPQHF. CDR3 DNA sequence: TGCGCCAGCAGCTTGCCGGGACAGGGGGAACAGCCCCAGCATTTT.

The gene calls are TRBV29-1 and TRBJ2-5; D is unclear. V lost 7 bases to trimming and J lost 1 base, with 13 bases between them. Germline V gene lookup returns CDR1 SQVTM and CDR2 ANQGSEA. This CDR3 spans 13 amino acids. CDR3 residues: CSAWVDLQETQYF. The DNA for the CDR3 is TGCAGCGCCTGGGTTGATCTCCAAGAGACCCAGTACTTC.

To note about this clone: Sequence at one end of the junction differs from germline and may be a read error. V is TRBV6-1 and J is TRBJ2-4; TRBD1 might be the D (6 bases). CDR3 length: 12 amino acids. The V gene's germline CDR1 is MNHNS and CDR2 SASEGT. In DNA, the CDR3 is TGTGCCAGCAGTGAAGGGACAGCTCACCGGAACTTC. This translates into CASSEGTAHRNF.

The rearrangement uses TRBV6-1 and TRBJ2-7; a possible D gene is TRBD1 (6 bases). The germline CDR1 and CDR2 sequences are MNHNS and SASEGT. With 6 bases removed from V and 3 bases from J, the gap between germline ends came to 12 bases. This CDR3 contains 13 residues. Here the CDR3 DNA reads TGTGCCAGCAGGCACAGGGATGGCTACGAGCAGTACTTC. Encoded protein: CASRHRDGYEQYF.

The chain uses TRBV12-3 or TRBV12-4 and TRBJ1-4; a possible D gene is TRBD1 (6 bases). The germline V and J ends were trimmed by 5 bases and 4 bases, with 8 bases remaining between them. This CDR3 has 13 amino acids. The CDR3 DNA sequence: TGTGCCAGCAGTGGGGACATTAATGAAAAACTGTTTTTT. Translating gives CASSGDINEKLFF.

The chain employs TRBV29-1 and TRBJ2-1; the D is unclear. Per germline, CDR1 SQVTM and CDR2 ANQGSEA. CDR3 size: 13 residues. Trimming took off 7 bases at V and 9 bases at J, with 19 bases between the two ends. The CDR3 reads CSGSFRTVSEQFF. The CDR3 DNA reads TGCAGCGGATCCTTTCGGACCGTATCTGAGCAGTTCTTC.

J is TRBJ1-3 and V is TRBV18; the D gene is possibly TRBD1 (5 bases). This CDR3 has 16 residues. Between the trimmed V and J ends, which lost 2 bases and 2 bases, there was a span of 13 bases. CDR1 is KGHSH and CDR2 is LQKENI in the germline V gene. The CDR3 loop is CASSPSAGKTGNTIYF. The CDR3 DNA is TGTGCCAGCTCACCATCGGCAGGGAAGACTGGAAACACCATATATTTT.

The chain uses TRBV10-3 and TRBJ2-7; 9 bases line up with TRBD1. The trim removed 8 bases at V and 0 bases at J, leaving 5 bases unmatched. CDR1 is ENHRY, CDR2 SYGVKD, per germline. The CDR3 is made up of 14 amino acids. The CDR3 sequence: CAIAGTGFSYEQYF. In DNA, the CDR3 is TGTGCCATCGCCGGGACAGGGTTCTCCTACGAGCAGTACTTC.

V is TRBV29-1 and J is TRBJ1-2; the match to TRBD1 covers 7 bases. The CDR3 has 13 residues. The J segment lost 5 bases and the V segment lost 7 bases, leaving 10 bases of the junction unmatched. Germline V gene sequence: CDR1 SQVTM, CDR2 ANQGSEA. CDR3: CSADEQGHYGYTF. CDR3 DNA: TGCAGCGCCGACGAACAGGGGCATTATGGCTACACCTTC.

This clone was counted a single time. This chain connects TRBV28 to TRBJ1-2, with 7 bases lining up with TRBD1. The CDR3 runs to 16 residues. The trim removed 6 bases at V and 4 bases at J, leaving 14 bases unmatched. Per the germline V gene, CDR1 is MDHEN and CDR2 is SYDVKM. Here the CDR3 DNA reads TGTGCCAGCAGCTCCGCCCCCAGGGGGTCTAGCTATGGCTACACCTTC. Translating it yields CASSSAPRGSSYGYTF.

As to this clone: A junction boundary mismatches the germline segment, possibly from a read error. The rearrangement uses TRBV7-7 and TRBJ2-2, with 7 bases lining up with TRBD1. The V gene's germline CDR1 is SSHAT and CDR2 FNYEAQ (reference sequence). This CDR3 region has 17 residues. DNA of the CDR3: TGTGCTAGCAGCTTCCTCCTTGGACAGGCGAACACCGGGGAGCTGTTTTTT. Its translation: CASSFLLGQANTGELFF.

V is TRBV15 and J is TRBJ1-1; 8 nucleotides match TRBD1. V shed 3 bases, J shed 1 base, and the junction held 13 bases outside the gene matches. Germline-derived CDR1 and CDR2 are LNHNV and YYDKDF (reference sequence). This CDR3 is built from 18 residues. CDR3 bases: TGTGCCACCAGCAGCGATACTATACGGACAGGGACGAACACTGAAGCTTTCTTT. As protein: CATSSDTIRTGTNTEAFF.

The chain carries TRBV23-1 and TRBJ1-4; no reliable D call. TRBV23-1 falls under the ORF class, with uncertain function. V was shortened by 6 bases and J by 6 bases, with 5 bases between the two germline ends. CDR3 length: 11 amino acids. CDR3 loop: CASSRHEKLFF. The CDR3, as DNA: TGCGCCAGCAGCCGCCATGAAAAACTGTTTTTT.